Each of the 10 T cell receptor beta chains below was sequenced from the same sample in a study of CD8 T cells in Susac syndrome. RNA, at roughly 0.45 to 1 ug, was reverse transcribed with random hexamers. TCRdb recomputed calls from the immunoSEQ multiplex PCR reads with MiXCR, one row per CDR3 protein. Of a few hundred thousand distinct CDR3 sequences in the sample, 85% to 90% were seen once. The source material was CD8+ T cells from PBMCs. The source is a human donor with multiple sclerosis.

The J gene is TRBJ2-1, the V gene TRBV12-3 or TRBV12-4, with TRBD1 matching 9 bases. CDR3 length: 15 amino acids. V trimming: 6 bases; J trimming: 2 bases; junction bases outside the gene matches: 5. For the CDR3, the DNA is TGTGCCAGCAGCATCGGGACAGGGACCTACAATGAGCAGTTCTTC. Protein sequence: CASSIGTGTYNEQFF.

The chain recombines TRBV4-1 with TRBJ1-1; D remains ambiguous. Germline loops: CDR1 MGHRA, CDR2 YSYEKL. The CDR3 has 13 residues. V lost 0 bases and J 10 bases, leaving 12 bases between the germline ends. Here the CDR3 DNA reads TGCGCCAGCAGCCAAGATCCCTCGCAGTTAGCTTTCTTT. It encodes CASSQDPSQLAFF.

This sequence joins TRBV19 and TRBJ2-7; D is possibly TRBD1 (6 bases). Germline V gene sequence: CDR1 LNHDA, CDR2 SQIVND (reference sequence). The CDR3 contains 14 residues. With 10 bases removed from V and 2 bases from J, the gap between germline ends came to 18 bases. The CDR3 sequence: CATSSAGAPYEQYF. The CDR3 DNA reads TGTGCCACTTCCTCGGCAGGGGCCCCCTACGAGCAGTACTTC.

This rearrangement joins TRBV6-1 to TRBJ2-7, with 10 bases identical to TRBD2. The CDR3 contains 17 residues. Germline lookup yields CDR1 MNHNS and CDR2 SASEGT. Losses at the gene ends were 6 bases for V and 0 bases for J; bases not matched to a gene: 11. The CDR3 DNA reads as TGTGCCAGCAGACCGGGACTAGCGCTACTTAGCTCCTACGAGCAGTACTTC. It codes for CASRPGLALLSSYEQYF.

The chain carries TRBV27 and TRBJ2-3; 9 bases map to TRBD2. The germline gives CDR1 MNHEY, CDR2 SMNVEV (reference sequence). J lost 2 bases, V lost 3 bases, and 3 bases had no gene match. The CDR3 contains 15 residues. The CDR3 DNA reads TGTGCCAGCAGTTTTACTAGCGGGTTCACAGATACGCAGTATTTT. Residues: CASSFTSGFTDTQYF.

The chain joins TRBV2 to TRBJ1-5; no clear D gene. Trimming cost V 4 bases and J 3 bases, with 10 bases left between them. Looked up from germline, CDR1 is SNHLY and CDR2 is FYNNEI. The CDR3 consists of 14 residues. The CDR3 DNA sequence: TGTGCCAGCAGTGTGGACGGATACAATCAGCCCCAGCATTTT. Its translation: CASSVDGYNQPQHF.

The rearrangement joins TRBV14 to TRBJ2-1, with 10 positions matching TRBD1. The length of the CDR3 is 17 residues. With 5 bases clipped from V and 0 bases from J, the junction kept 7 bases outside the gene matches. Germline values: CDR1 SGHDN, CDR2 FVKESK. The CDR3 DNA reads TGTGCCAGCAGCTTGGGGGGGACAGGGGCCTCCTACAATGAGCAGTTCTTC. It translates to CASSLGGTGASYNEQFF.

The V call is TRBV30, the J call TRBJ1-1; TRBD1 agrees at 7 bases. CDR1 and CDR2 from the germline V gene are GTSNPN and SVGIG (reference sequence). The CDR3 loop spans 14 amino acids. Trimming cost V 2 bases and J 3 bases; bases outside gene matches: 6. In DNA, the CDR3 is TGTGCCTGGAGTAAGACAGGGATCCACACTGAAGCTTTCTTT. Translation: CAWSKTGIHTEAFF.

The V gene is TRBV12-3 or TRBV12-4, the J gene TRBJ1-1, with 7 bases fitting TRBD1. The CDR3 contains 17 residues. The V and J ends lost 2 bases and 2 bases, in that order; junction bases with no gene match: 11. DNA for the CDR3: TGTGCCAGCAGTTTATTCCCCCCGGGGACAGCCAACACTGAAGCTTTCTTT. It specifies CASSLFPPGTANTEAFF.

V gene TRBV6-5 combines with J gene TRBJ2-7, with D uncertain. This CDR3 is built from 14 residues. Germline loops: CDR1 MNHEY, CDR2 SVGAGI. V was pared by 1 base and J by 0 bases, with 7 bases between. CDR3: CASSYFESSYEQYF. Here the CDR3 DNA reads TGTGCCAGCAGTTACTTCGAGAGCTCCTACGAGCAGTACTTC.